This T cell receptor beta chain was obtained from a study of blood T cell repertoires in COVID-19. The CDR3 consists of 16 residues. Germline lookup yields CDR1 ENHRY and CDR2 SYGVKD. The V end was cut by 4 bases, the J end by 0 bases, with 13 bases between. Assay used: immunoSEQ multiplex PCR; TCRdb lists only in-frame clones, some missing. This sample has roughly 99,000 clones, with around nine tenths found just once. The rearrangement joins TRBV10-3 to TRBJ2-1; D gene ambiguous. Input material: peripheral blood. This receptor was taken from a woman in her 30s with acute or convalescent COVID-19. The CDR3 region has the DNA TGTGCCATCAGTGTTGTCGCGGAGAGCTCCTACAATGAGCAGTTCTTC. This translates into CAISVVAESSYNEQFF.